This T cell receptor (beta chain) was identified during a study of CD8+CD57+ T cells in acquired aplastic anemia. As for the study in general: Sorted cells (CD4+ and CD8+) yielded DNA amounts that averaged about 3.1 ug. Whole-study findings and limits: Patients and controls shared roughly 31 CD8+ CDR3 sequences, highly expressed in patients.

Researchers used genomic DNA as the template to profile TCR beta VDJ and CDR3. MiXCR was run by TCRdb on the reads, yielding one entry per CDR3 protein. Among under 200,000 distinct CDR3 sequences listed, approximately 48% were seen once. The CDR3 sequence is 15 residues long. V was cut by 4 bases and J by 9 bases, with 20 bases left in between. Germline assignment: CDR1 LNHNV and CDR2 YYDKDF (reference sequence). CD8+CD57+ cell expansion, shown by flow cytometry, had occurred in the patients selected for sequencing. When blood sampling took place, the patients had received no therapy. This clonotype was observed a few times. Its antigen remains unknown.

This TCR derives from a human donor with aplastic anemia. The sequenced sample consisted of sorted CD4+, CD8+, or CD8+CD57+ T cells (not recorded which) from PBMCs. The V and J genes are TRBV15 and TRBJ2-3, with a tentative D call TRBD2 (6 bases). The CDR3 protein is CATSKPGDGDDTQYF. Written as DNA, the CDR3 is TGTGCCACCAGCAAACCGGGAGACGGCGATGACACGCAGTATTTT. The full variable domain, its missing parts supplied by reference TRBV15 and TRBJ2-3, is DAMVIQNPRYQVTQFGKPVTLSCSQTLNHNVMYWYQQKSSQAPKLLFHYYDKDFNNEADTPDNFQSRRPNTSFCFLDIRSPGLGDTAMYLCATSKPGDGDDTQYFGPGTRLTVL.